A selection of T cell receptor beta chains follows, all from one sample in a study of cytomegalovirus exposure and HLA in healthy donors. Assay used: immunoSEQ multiplex PCR; TCRdb lists only in-frame clones, some missing. This sample yields 120,000 or so clones, of which 83% are seen a single time; 15% to 20% belongs to the top ten. Sequenced: PBMCs. All receptors derive from a man aged 18 to 35 in good health and CMV-seropositive. Each CDR3 is given with its conserved first and last residue. A D gene is named only where the DNA matches it firmly. Part of the rows lack a size; the others show once, few, many or a class for expanded clones.

d_gene: TRBD1; j_gene: TRBJ1-1; abundance: .; len: 15; v_gene: TRBV5-1; CDR3aa: CASSFGDRGPTEAFF; CDR3nt: TGCGCCAGCAGCTTCGGAGACAGGGGGCCCACTGAAGCTTTCTTT
d_gene: TRBD2; j_gene: TRBJ2-7; abundance: .; len: 14; v_gene: TRBV30; CDR3aa: CAFSGGGFGYEQYF; CDR3nt: TGTGCCTTCTCGGGGGGGGGCTTTGGTTACGAGCAGTACTTC
d_gene: TRBD2; j_gene: TRBJ2-7; abundance: .; len: 13; v_gene: TRBV2; CDR3aa: CASRGTSGGEQYF; CDR3nt: TGTGCCAGCAGGGGGACTAGCGGCGGCGAGCAGTACTTC
d_gene: TRBD1; j_gene: TRBJ1-3; abundance: .; len: 19; v_gene: TRBV5-6; CDR3aa: CASSSPWDRVPTSGNTIYF; CDR3nt: TGTGCCAGCAGCTCTCCATGGGACAGGGTACCGACCTCTGGAAACACCATATATTTT
d_gene: TRBD2; j_gene: TRBJ2-1; abundance: once; len: 18; v_gene: TRBV5-4; CDR3aa: CASSLVGLAGSSYNEQFF; CDR3nt: TGTGCCAGCAGCTTGGTGGGGCTAGCGGGGAGCTCCTACAATGAGCAGTTCTTC
d_gene: .; j_gene: TRBJ1-5; abundance: .; len: 15; v_gene: TRBV2; CDR3aa: CASRGNGGFHQPQHF; CDR3nt: TGTGCCAGCAGGGGAAATGGAGGCTTCCATCAGCCCCAGCATTTT
d_gene: .; j_gene: TRBJ2-6; abundance: .; len: 16; v_gene: TRBV29-1; CDR3aa: CSVGGLISSGANVLTF; CDR3nt: TGCAGCGTTGGTGGACTCATTTCCTCTGGGGCCAACGTCCTGACTTTC
d_gene: TRBD1; j_gene: TRBJ1-3; abundance: .; len: 15; v_gene: TRBV6-1; CDR3aa: CASSARQGSGNTIYF; CDR3nt: TGTGCCAGCAGTGCCAGACAGGGCTCTGGAAACACCATATATTTT
d_gene: TRBD1; j_gene: TRBJ2-5; abundance: few; len: 15; v_gene: TRBV2; CDR3aa: CASSEPGQGRETQYF; CDR3nt: TGTGCCAGCAGTGAGCCGGGACAGGGGAGGGAGACCCAGTACTTC
d_gene: .; j_gene: TRBJ2-7; abundance: .; len: 12; v_gene: TRBV5-4; CDR3aa: CASSLIGNEQYF; CDR3nt: TGTGCCAGCAGCTTGATCGGGAACGAGCAGTACTTC
d_gene: TRBD2; j_gene: TRBJ2-1; abundance: .; len: 15; v_gene: TRBV5-1; CDR3aa: CASSKLATLYNEQFF; CDR3nt: TGCGCCAGCAGCAAACTAGCGACCCTTTACAATGAGCAGTTCTTC
d_gene: .; j_gene: TRBJ2-7; abundance: few; len: 15; v_gene: TRBV6-1; CDR3aa: CASSEGASPLYEQYF; CDR3nt: TGTGCCAGCAGCGAAGGGGCGTCCCCCCTCTACGAGCAGTACTTC
d_gene: TRBD2; j_gene: TRBJ2-1; abundance: .; len: 15; v_gene: TRBV4-3; CDR3aa: CASSQGTSGSRWQFF; CDR3nt: TGCGCCAGCAGCCAGGGGACTAGCGGGTCCCGGTGGCAGTTCTTC
d_gene: TRBD1; j_gene: TRBJ2-7; abundance: .; len: 14; v_gene: TRBV27; CDR3aa: CASSFGTGTYEQYF; CDR3nt: TGTGCCAGCAGTTTTGGGACAGGAACCTACGAGCAGTACTTC
d_gene: .; j_gene: TRBJ1-1; abundance: once; len: 16; v_gene: TRBV2; CDR3aa: CASRDIPVDGDTEAFF; CDR3nt: TGTGCCAGCAGGGATATACCGGTTGACGGGGATACTGAAGCTTTCTTT
d_gene: TRBD1; j_gene: TRBJ1-5; abundance: .; len: 14; v_gene: TRBV28; CDR3aa: CASSSPTGGQPQHF; CDR3nt: TGTGCCAGCAGTTCCCCGACAGGGGGACAGCCCCAGCATTTT
d_gene: .; j_gene: TRBJ1-1; abundance: .; len: 14; v_gene: TRBV30; CDR3aa: CACLFEGTYTEAFF; CDR3nt: TGTGCCTGCCTATTCGAGGGGACTTACACTGAAGCTTTCTTT
d_gene: .; j_gene: TRBJ2-3; abundance: .; len: 17; v_gene: TRBV21-1; CDR3aa: CASSKRPQGHNTDTQYF; CDR3nt: TGTGCCAGCAGCAAAAGGCCCCAGGGCCACAACACAGATACGCAGTATTTT
d_gene: .; j_gene: TRBJ2-7; abundance: .; len: 13; v_gene: TRBV7-6; CDR3aa: CASSFEFYYEQYF; CDR3nt: TGTGCCAGCAGCTTCGAGTTCTACTACGAGCAGTACTTC
d_gene: .; j_gene: TRBJ2-1; abundance: .; len: 15; v_gene: TRBV14; CDR3aa: CASSQLGQGYNEQFF; CDR3nt: TGTGCCAGCAGCCAACTGGGCCAGGGATACAATGAGCAGTTCTTC
d_gene: TRBD2; j_gene: TRBJ2-5; abundance: .; len: 16; v_gene: TRBV7-2; CDR3aa: CASSPGLAGGRETQYF; CDR3nt: TGTGCCAGCAGCCCCGGACTAGCGGGGGGGCGTGAGACCCAGTACTTC
d_gene: .; j_gene: TRBJ1-2; abundance: .; len: 11; v_gene: TRBV29-1; CDR3aa: CSVERQDGYTF; CDR3nt: TGCAGCGTTGAAAGACAGGATGGCTACACCTTC
d_gene: .; j_gene: TRBJ2-2; abundance: .; len: 14; v_gene: TRBV2; CDR3aa: CASNTGMVTGELFF; CDR3nt: TGTGCCAGCAATACGGGGATGGTCACCGGGGAGCTGTTTTTT
d_gene: .; j_gene: TRBJ2-1; abundance: few; len: 14; v_gene: TRBV5-1; CDR3aa: CASGGDNSYNEQFF; CDR3nt: TGCGCCAGCGGGGGGGACAACTCCTACAATGAGCAGTTCTTC
d_gene: TRBD2; j_gene: TRBJ2-2; abundance: .; len: 14; v_gene: TRBV2; CDR3aa: CASSGRGAPGELFF; CDR3nt: TGTGCCAGCAGTGGGCGGGGGGCCCCCGGGGAGCTGTTTTTT
d_gene: .; j_gene: TRBJ1-1; abundance: .; len: 13; v_gene: TRBV19; CDR3aa: CASSMKAGRGAFF; CDR3nt: TGTGCCAGTAGTATGAAGGCAGGGCGCGGCGCTTTCTTT
d_gene: TRBD2; j_gene: TRBJ2-1; abundance: .; len: 15; v_gene: TRBV11-3; CDR3aa: CASSLSGGTVHEQFF; CDR3nt: TGTGCCAGCAGCTTAAGCGGGGGGACGGTGCATGAGCAGTTCTTC
d_gene: .; j_gene: TRBJ1-2; abundance: .; len: 15; v_gene: TRBV19; CDR3aa: CASSIVTRGTNGYTF; CDR3nt: TGTGCCAGTAGTATAGTGACCAGGGGAACAAACGGCTACACCTTC
d_gene: TRBD2; j_gene: TRBJ2-3; abundance: .; len: 15; v_gene: TRBV15; CDR3aa: CATSPGLADTDTQYF; CDR3nt: TGTGCCACCAGCCCAGGACTAGCGGACACAGATACGCAGTATTTT
d_gene: .; j_gene: TRBJ1-2; abundance: .; len: 15; v_gene: TRBV5-1; CDR3aa: CASRRDSQETYGYTF; CDR3nt: TGCGCCAGCAGACGAGACAGTCAGGAAACCTATGGCTACACCTTC
d_gene: .; j_gene: TRBJ2-5; abundance: .; len: 15; v_gene: TRBV5-1; CDR3aa: CASSPARLGQETQYF; CDR3nt: TGCGCCAGCAGCCCGGCAAGACTAGGCCAAGAGACCCAGTACTTC
d_gene: .; j_gene: TRBJ2-7; abundance: .; len: 15; v_gene: TRBV7-2; CDR3aa: CASSSPMDGAYEQYF; CDR3nt: TGTGCCAGCAGCTCCCCGATGGACGGGGCCTACGAGCAGTACTTC
d_gene: TRBD1; j_gene: TRBJ1-2; abundance: .; len: 16; v_gene: TRBV7-2; CDR3aa: CASSLGTGRANYGYTF; CDR3nt: TGTGCCAGCAGCTTAGGGACAGGGCGAGCTAACTATGGCTACACCTTC
d_gene: .; j_gene: TRBJ1-1; abundance: .; len: 13; v_gene: TRBV27; CDR3aa: CASMVGGNTEAFF; CDR3nt: TGTGCCAGCATGGTAGGGGGGAACACTGAAGCTTTCTTT
d_gene: .; j_gene: TRBJ2-7; abundance: once; len: 14; v_gene: TRBV5-6; CDR3aa: CASSLDRVLYEQYF; CDR3nt: TGTGCCAGCAGCTTGGACAGAGTTCTCTACGAGCAGTACTTC
d_gene: .; j_gene: TRBJ2-3; abundance: once; len: 15; v_gene: TRBV12-2; CDR3aa: CASRSSLVRWDTQYF; CDR3nt: TGTGCAAGTCGCTCTTCACTAGTGCGGTGGGATACGCAGTATTTT